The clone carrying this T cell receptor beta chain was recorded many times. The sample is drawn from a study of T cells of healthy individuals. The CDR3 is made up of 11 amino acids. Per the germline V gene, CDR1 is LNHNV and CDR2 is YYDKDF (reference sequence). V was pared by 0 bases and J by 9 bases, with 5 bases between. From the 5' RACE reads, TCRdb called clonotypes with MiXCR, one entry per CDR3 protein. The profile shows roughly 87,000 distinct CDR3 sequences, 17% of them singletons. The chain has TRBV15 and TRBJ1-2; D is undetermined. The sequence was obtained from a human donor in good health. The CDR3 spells CATSRDGRYTF. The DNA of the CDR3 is TGTGCCACCAGCAGAGATGGTCGCTACACCTTC.